This T cell receptor beta chain stems from a study of blood T cell repertoires in COVID-19. Study-level information: Sites across the United States, Italy and Spain contributed samples from acute and convalescent COVID-19. T cells, B-cell-depleted T cells, or PBMCs provided the cDNA or gDNA that served as material.

Per germline, CDR1 SGHNT and CDR2 YYREEE (reference sequence). The CDR3 has 14 residues. V shed 1 base, J shed 7 bases, and the junction held 7 bases outside the gene matches. This clone was detected a few times. Per the original data handling: By means of reference gene primer amplification, nucleated cell counts were estimated. The data were produced by immunoSEQ multiplex PCR, yet TCRdb's version contains in-frame clones alone and is incomplete. The V and J calls and clone size were taken over from that table, and D and trimming were inferred from the DNA. The profile shows 200,000 to 250,000 clones, more than 80% of them singletons. Enrollment of patients from Seattle took place during active infection, with longitudinal follow-up.

The chain carries TRBV5-4 and TRBJ1-2; 7 bases line up with TRBD1. The sequenced sample consisted of peripheral blood. The sequence derives from a man younger than 40 with COVID-19, enrolled during active disease. The CDR3 loop is CASSLLGGARGYTF. DNA for the CDR3: TGTGCCAGCAGCTTGCTAGGGGGCGCGCGTGGCTACACCTTC.